A single sample is the source of the 17 T cell receptor beta chains below, sequenced in a study of blood T cell repertoires in COVID-19. The assay was immunoSEQ multiplex PCR, and TCRdb's table has in-frame clones only and misses some. Of around 250,000 clones listed, approximately 90% are singletons. Specimen: PBMCs or T cells enriched from blood (not recorded which). All receptors come from a man aged 50 to 60 who had been exposed to COVID-19.

The chain joins TRBV6-2 or TRBV6-3 to TRBJ1-1; TRBD1 is a possible D gene (5 bases). Trimming took off 6 bases at V and 11 bases at J, with 13 bases between the two ends. This CDR3 is built from 11 residues. From germline, CDR1 is MNHEY and CDR2 SVGEGT. In DNA, the CDR3 is TGTGCCAGCAGCACTACAGGTGTGGCTTTCTTT. Amino acids: CASSTTGVAFF.

The rearrangement joins TRBV18 to TRBJ1-1, with TRBD1 matching over 8 bases. Germline V gene sequence: CDR1 KGHSH, CDR2 LQKENI. The CDR3 spans 14 residues. Germline trimming cut 5 bases from V and 1 base from J; bases unmatched to any gene: 3. The CDR3 DNA reads as TGTGCCAGCTCAGGGACAGGAGAGAACACTGAAGCTTTCTTT. Amino acids: CASSGTGENTEAFF.

V gene TRBV5-4 combines with J gene TRBJ2-2; 8 bases fit TRBD2. The germline gives CDR1 SGHNT, CDR2 YYREEE (reference sequence). CDR3 length: 17 residues. V dropped 4 bases and J dropped 5; count of bases not matched to a gene: 13. The CDR3 region is CASSTTAGAAETGELFF. For the CDR3, the DNA is TGTGCCAGCAGCACGACAGCGGGGGCAGCGGAGACCGGGGAGCTGTTTTTT.

This chain joins TRBV20-1 and TRBJ1-1; TRBD1 agrees at 9 bases. The V gene end was trimmed by 3 bases and the J gene end by 0 bases; junction bases not matched to a gene: 2. The CDR3 spans 14 residues. The V gene's germline CDR1 is DFQATT and CDR2 SNEGSKA (reference sequence). CDR3 nucleotide sequence: TGCAGTGCTAGTTACAGGGGGCTGAACACTGAAGCTTTCTTT. Translated: CSASYRGLNTEAFF.

The J gene is TRBJ2-3, the V gene TRBV15; maybe TRBD2 (5 bases). The germline V and J ends were trimmed by 5 bases and 3 bases, with 12 bases remaining between them. This CDR3 region has 14 residues. Per germline, CDR1 LNHNV and CDR2 YYDKDF (reference sequence). This CDR3 is CATSFQGRTDTQYF. For the CDR3, the DNA is TGTGCCACCAGCTTCCAAGGGAGAACAGATACGCAGTATTTT.

The chain employs TRBV5-1 and TRBJ2-1; maybe TRBD1 (6 bases). Germline V gives CDR1 SGHRS, CDR2 YFSETQ. Trimming removed 4 bases at V and 8 bases at J, with 22 bases between. This CDR3 is built from 16 residues. In nucleotides, the CDR3 is TGCGCCAGCAGCCCGGACACAGGGACCTTTGGCGATGAGCAGTTCTTC. Encoded protein: CASSPDTGTFGDEQFF.

The genes are TRBV7-3 and TRBJ2-5; no firm D call. Trimming pared 5 bases from V and 0 bases from J, leaving 7 bases between. This CDR3 is built from 13 residues. Germline V gene data show CDR1 as SGHTA and CDR2 as FQGTGA. The CDR3 sequence: CASSPAYQETQYF. CDR3 in DNA: TGTGCCAGCAGCCCCGCGTACCAAGAGACCCAGTACTTC.

V is TRBV18 and J is TRBJ1-5; TRBD1 matches 7 bases. V trimming: 2 bases; J trimming: 2 bases; junction bases outside the gene matches: 0. CDR1 is KGHSH, CDR2 LQKENI, per germline. The CDR3 extends over 14 amino acids. The CDR3 loop reads CASSPGQGNQPQHF. Written as DNA, the CDR3 is TGTGCCAGCTCACCAGGACAGGGCAATCAGCCCCAGCATTTT. The variable domain in full, completed from reference TRBV18 and TRBJ1-5, reads NAGVMQNPRHLVRRRGQEARLRCSPMKGHSHVYWYRQLPEEGLKFMVYLQKENIIDESGMPKERFSAEFPKEGPSILRIQQVVRGDSAAYFCASSPGQGNQPQHFGDGTRLSIL.

The V gene is TRBV6-5, the J gene TRBJ1-1, with D perhaps matching TRBD1 (5 bases). The CDR3 consists of 14 residues. Per germline, CDR1 MNHEY and CDR2 SVGAGI. The V end was cut by 2 bases, the J end by 2 bases, with 9 bases between. For the CDR3, the DNA is TGTGCCAGCAGTTACATGGGGGGAAACACTGAAGCTTTCTTT. The encoded protein is CASSYMGGNTEAFF.

V is TRBV25-1 and J is TRBJ2-4; D possibly corresponds to TRBD1 (7 bases). Trimming took off 1 base at V and 3 bases at J, with 16 bases between the two ends. Germline-derived CDR1 and CDR2 are MGHDK and SYGVNS. The CDR3 has 17 amino acids. Here the CDR3 reads CASSELERAGGKNIQYF. CDR3 DNA sequence: TGTGCCAGCAGTGAATTAGAGCGGGCAGGGGGCAAAAACATTCAGTACTTC.

This sequence joins TRBV5-6 and TRBJ1-2; D perhaps matches TRBD1 (6 bases). CDR3 size: 13 residues. Germline V CDR1 and CDR2: SGHDT, YYEEEE. Trimming shortened V by 8 bases and J by 4 bases, and 15 bases separated the two germline ends. CDR3: CARQGLWGYGYTF. In DNA form, the CDR3 reads TGTGCCAGACAGGGCCTTTGGGGCTATGGCTACACCTTC.

This rearrangement joins TRBV5-1 to TRBJ2-3; possibly TRBD2 for D (6 bases). Trimming stripped 3 bases from V and 6 bases from J, with 17 bases between. This CDR3 comprises 15 residues. Germline values: CDR1 SGHRS, CDR2 YFSETQ. CDR3 protein: CASSWGRRGPDTQYF. CDR3 bases: TGCGCCAGCAGCTGGGGGAGGCGAGGTCCGGATACGCAGTATTTT. The whole variable domain, filled in from reference TRBV5-1 and TRBJ2-3, reads KAGVTQTPRYLIKTRGQQVTLSCSPISGHRSVSWYQQTPGQGLQFLFEYFSETQRNKGNFPGRFSGRQFSNSRSEMNVSTLELGDSALYLCASSWGRRGPDTQYFGPGTRLTVL.

V and J are TRBV19 and TRBJ2-1; 9 positions match TRBD2. The CDR3 is made up of 17 amino acids. After removal of 0 bases from V and 1 base from J, the junction contained 4 bases not matched to a gene. From germline, CDR1 is LNHDA and CDR2 SQIVND (reference sequence). The DNA of the CDR3 is TGTGCCAGTAGTATAGAACTAGCGGGCCTTTCCTACAATGAGCAGTTCTTC. This gives the protein CASSIELAGLSYNEQFF.

This clone was detected only a few times. Other DNA sequences of this sample code for an identical CDR3. CDR3 DNA sequence: TGCAGCGTTGGGACAGGGGGCACTGAAGCTTTCTTT. Its protein is CSVGTGGTEAFF. This chain joins TRBV29-1 and TRBJ1-1, with 10 bases that match TRBD1. Germline CDR1 SQVTM, CDR2 ANQGSEA. The CDR3 is 12 residues long. V dropped 4 bases and J dropped 4; count of bases not matched to a gene: 0.

The chain carries TRBV7-8 and TRBJ2-5; maybe TRBD2 (5 bases). This CDR3 region has 13 residues. Per the germline V gene, CDR1 is SGHVS and CDR2 is FQNEAQ. Between the trimmed V and J ends, which lost 4 bases and 9 bases, there was a span of 15 bases. CDR3 sequence reads: CASSYTSIGSQYF. The CDR3 DNA sequence: TGTGCCAGCAGCTATACTAGTATCGGGTCCCAGTACTTC.

This chain uses TRBV14 with TRBJ1-4; D is unclear. Per the germline V gene, CDR1 is SGHDN and CDR2 is FVKESK. V shed 1 base and J shed 7 bases, with 7 bases lying between them. The CDR3 runs 13 residues. The chain's CDR3 is CASSQVHGEKLFF. Here the CDR3 DNA reads TGTGCCAGCAGCCAAGTCCACGGTGAAAAACTGTTTTTT.

The CDR3 DNA reads TGTGCCAGCAGCTTAACATATCAGGTGACTGAAGCTTTCTTT. Its translation is CASSLTYQVTEAFF. The chain couples TRBV7-3 to TRBJ1-1; D gene unclear. The CDR3 loop spans 14 amino acids. V lost 0 bases to trimming and J lost 5 bases, with 10 bases between them. Per the germline V gene, CDR1 is SGHTA and CDR2 is FQGTGA.